This is a list of T cell receptor beta chains from one sample in a study of beta chain features in type 1 diabetes. Using immunoSEQ multiplex PCR, the repertoire was profiled, and TCRdb retains in-frame clones only, with some absent. The sample carries hundreds of thousands of clones, around 68% recorded once. Sequencing was performed on naive CD4+ T cells from blood. These receptors all come from a man aged 30 to 45 in good health. The CDR3 runs from the conserved cysteine through the conserved F or W. D genes are given only for firm matches. The size of a clone is reported for some rows only, either as once, few or many, or as a class for expanded clones.

.	TRBV18	few	TRBJ2-3	TGTGCCAGCTCACTAGCGGATTCTAGCACAGATACGCAGTATTTT	CASSLADSSTDTQYF
.	TRBV29-1	.	TRBJ1-1	TGCAGCGTTCAGGGCATGAACACTGAAGCTTTCTTT	CSVQGMNTEAFF
.	TRBV20-1	.	TRBJ2-3	TGCAGTGCAGAAGACAGGTGGACGCAGTATTTT	CSAEDRWTQYF
TRBD2	TRBV7-9	few	TRBJ2-1	TGTGCCAGCAGCTTAGGACAGACTAGCGGGAAAAACTCCTACAATGAGCAGTTCTTC	CASSLGQTSGKNSYNEQFF
.	TRBV5-1	.	TRBJ1-5	TGCGCCAGCAGCTTCGGGGGTAGCAATCAGCCCCAGCATTTT	CASSFGGSNQPQHF
.	TRBV30	.	TRBJ2-1	TGTGCCGGAATCCCCACTAAGGGGACGTCTCTATACAATGAGCAGTTCTTC	CAGIPTKGTSLYNEQFF
.	TRBV6-1	.	TRBJ1-6	TGTGCCACCTGGCTCCGGAATTCACCCCTCCACTTT	CATWLRNSPLHF
TRBD1	TRBV7-2	once	TRBJ2-5	TGTGCCAGCAGCCCCCACGGGACAGGGTTCCGGGAGACCCAGTACTTC	CASSPHGTGFRETQYF
.	TRBV20-1	.	TRBJ2-7	TGCAGTGCCACCCCTGGCACCCAGCAGTACTTC	CSATPGTQQYF
.	TRBV7-2	.	TRBJ2-7	TGTGCCAGCAGCGCGTCATCCTACGAGCAGTACTTC	CASSASSYEQYF
.	TRBV29-1	once	TRBJ2-3	TGCAGCGTTGAGGGGACCCTGAGGCAAGATACGCAGTATTTT	CSVEGTLRQDTQYF
TRBD1	TRBV2	.	TRBJ1-6	TGTGCCAGCAACTCAGGGGGTGATTCACCCCTCCACTTT	CASNSGGDSPLHF
.	TRBV28	.	TRBJ1-1	TGTGCCAGCGGCCGGGGTGACACTGAAGCTTTCTTT	CASGRGDTEAFF